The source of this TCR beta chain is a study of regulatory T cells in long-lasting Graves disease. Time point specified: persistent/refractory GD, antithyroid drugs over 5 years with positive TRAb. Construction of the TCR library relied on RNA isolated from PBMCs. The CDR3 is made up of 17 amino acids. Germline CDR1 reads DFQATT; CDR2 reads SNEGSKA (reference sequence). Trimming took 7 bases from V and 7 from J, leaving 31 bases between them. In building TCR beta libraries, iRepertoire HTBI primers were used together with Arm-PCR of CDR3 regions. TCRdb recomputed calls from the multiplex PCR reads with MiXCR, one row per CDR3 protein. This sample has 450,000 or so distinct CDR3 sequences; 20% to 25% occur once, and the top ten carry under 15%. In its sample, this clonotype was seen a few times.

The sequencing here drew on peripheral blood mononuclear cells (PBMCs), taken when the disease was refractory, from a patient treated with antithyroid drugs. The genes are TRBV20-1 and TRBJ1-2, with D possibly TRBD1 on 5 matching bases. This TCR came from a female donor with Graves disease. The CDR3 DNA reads TGCAGTGTTTTGGACAACCCATCACTCTGGAGGACTATTGGCTACACCTTC. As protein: CSVLDNPSLWRTIGYTF.